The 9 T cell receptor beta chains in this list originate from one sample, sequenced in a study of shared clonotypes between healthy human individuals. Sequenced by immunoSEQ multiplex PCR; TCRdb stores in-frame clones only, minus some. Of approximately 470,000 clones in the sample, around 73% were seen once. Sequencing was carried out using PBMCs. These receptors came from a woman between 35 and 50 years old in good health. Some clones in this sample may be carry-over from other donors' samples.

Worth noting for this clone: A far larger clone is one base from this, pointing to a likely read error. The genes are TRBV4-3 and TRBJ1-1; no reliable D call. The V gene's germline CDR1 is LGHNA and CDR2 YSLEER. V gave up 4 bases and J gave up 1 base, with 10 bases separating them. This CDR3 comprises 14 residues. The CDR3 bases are TGCGCCAGCAGCCTCACAAGTGGGAACACTGAAGCTTTCTTT. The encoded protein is CASSLTSGNTEAFF.

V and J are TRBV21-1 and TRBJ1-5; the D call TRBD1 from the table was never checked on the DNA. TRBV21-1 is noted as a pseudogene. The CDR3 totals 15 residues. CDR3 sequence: CASSRTGGLDQPQHF. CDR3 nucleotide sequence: TGTGCCAGCAGCCGGACAGGGGGCTTGGATCAGCCCCAGCATTTT.

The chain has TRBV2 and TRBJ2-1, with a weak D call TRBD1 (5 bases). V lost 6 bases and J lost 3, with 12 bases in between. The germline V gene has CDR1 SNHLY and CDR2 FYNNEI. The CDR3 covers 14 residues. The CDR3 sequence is CASRPDRFYNEQFF. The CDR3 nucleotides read TGTGCCAGCAGACCAGACAGATTCTACAATGAGCAGTTCTTC.

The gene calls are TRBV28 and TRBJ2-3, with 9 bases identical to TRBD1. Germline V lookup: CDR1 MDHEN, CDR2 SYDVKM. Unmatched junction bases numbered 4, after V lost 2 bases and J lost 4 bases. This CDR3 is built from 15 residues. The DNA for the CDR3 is TGTGCCAGCAGTTTAAGGACAGGGGTCGCAGATACGCAGTATTTT. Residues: CASSLRTGVADTQYF.

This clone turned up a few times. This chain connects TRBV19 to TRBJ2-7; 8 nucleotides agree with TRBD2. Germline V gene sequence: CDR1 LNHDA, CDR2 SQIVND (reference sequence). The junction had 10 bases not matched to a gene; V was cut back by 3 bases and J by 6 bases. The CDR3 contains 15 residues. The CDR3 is CASSIEPGLVFEQYF. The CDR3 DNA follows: TGTGCCAGTAGTATCGAACCGGGACTAGTTTTCGAGCAGTACTTC.

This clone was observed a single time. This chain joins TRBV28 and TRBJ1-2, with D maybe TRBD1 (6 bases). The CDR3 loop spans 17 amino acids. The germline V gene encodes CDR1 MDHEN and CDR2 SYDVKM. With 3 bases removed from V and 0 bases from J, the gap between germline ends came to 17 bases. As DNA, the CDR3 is TGTGCCAGCAGTTTGGGGTCAGGGGATGGAGCTAACTATGGCTACACCTTC. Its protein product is CASSLGSGDGANYGYTF.

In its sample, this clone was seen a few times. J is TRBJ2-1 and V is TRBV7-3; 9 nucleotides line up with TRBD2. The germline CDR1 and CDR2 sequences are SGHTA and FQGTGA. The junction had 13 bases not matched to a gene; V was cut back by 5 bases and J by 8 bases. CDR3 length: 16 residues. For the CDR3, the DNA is TGTGCCAGCAGCAGGAGGGGGGCTAGCGGGACGGATGAGCAGTTCTTC. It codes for CASSRRGASGTDEQFF.

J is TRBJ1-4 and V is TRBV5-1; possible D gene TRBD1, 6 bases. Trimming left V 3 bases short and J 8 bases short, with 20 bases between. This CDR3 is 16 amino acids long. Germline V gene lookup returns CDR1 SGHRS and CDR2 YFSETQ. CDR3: CASSWTAQGGREKLFF. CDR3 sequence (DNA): TGCGCCAGCAGCTGGACCGCACAGGGAGGGAGGGAAAAACTGTTTTTT.

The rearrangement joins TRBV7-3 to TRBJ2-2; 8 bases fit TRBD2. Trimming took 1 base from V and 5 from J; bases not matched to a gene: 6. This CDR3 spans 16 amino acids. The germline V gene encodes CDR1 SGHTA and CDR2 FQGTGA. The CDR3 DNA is TGTGCCAGCAGCTTAATGATGAGCGGGAGTACCGGGGAGCTGTTTTTT. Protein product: CASSLMMSGSTGELFF.